This T cell receptor (beta chain) was identified during a study of radiation and T cells in renal cell carcinoma. Study-wide context: Nephrectomy followed 15 Gy stereotactic body radiation by 4 weeks.

Here immunoSEQ multiplex PCR was the method, and the copy in TCRdb shows in-frame clones only, minus some. The table includes about 150,000 clones, about 87% detected once. The germline V gene has CDR1 GTSNPN and CDR2 SVGIG (reference sequence). The CDR3 extends over 14 amino acids. With 3 bases clipped from V and 9 bases from J, the junction kept 8 bases outside the gene matches. Time point of the sample: baseline pretreatment blood. Regarding treatment: 15 Gy SBRT to primary tumor, nephrectomy 4 weeks later. The chain is built from TRBV30 and TRBJ1-6; 7 nucleotides align to TRBD1. This TCR derives from a woman aged 70-85 years with renal cell carcinoma. The sample consisted of blood, taken from a patient whose treatment included radiotherapy and nephrectomy. The CDR3 loop reads CAWRVGQEASPLHF. The CDR3 DNA follows: TGTGCCTGGAGGGTAGGACAGGAGGCTTCACCCCTCCACTTT.